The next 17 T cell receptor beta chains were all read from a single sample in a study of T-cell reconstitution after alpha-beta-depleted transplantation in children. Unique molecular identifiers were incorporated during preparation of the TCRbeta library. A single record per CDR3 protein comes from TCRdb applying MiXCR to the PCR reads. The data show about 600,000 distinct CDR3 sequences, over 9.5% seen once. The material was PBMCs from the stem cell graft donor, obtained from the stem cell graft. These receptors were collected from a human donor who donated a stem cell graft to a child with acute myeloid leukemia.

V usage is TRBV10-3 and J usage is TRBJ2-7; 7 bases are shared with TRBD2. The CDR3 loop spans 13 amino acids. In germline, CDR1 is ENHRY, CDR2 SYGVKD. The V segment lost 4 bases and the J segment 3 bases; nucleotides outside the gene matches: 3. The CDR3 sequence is CAISGLADYEQYF. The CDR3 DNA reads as TGTGCCATCAGTGGACTAGCCGACTACGAGCAGTACTTC.

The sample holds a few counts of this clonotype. The CDR3 DNA sequence: TGCAGTGCTAGTATTGTTGCGGGACTTGAAGAGACCCAGTACTTC. Translated: CSASIVAGLEETQYF. The chain uses TRBV20-1 and TRBJ2-5, with a tentative D call TRBD2 (6 bases). This CDR3 spans 15 amino acids. The germline CDR1 and CDR2 sequences are DFQATT and SNEGSKA (reference sequence). Trimming shortened V by 3 bases and J by 3 bases, and 17 bases separated the two germline ends.

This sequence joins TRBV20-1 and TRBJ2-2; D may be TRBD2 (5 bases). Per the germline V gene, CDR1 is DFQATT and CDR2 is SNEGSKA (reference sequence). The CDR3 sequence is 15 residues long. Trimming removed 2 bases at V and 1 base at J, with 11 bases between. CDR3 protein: CSARPRAGNTGELFF. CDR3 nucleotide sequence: TGCAGTGCTAGACCTAGGGCGGGGAACACCGGGGAGCTGTTTTTT.

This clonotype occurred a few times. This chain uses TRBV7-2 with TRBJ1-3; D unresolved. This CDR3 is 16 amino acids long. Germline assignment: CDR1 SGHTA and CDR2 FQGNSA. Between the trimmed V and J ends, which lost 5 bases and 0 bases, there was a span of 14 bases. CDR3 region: CASSIWTANSGNTIYF. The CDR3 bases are TGTGCCAGCAGCATCTGGACCGCCAACTCTGGAAACACCATATATTTT.

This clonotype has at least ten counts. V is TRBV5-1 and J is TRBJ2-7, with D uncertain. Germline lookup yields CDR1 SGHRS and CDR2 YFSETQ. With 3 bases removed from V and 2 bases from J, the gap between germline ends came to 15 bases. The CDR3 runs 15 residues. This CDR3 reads CASSSLLGGAYEQYF. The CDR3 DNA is TGCGCCAGCAGCTCCCTCCTGGGTGGAGCCTACGAGCAGTACTTC.

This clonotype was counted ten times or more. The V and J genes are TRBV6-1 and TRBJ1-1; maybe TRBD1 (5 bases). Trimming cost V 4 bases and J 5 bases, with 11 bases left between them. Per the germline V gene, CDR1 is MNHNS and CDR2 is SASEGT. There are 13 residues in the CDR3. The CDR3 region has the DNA TGTGCCAGCAGTGGTAGGGGATTGACTGAAGCTTTCTTT. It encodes CASSGRGLTEAFF.

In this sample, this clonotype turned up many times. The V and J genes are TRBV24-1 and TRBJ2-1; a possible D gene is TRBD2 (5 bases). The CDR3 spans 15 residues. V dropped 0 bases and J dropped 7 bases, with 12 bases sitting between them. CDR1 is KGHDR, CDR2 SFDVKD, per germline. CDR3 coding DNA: TGTGCCACCAGTGATTTGGTAGGGTCGGGAAATGAGCAGTTCTTC. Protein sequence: CATSDLVGSGNEQFF.

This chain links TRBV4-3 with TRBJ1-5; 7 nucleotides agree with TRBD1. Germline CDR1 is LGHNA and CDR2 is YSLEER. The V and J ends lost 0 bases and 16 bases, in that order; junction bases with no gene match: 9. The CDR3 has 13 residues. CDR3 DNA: TGCGCCAGCAGCCAAGAGACGGGACAGAAATTACATTTT. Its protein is CASSQETGQKLHF.

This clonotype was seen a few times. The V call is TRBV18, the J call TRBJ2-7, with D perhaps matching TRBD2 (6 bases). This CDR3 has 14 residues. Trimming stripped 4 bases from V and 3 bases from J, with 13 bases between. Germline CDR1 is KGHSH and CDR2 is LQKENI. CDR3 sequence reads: CASSLTSFDYEQYF. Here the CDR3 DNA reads TGTGCCAGCTCACTTACTAGCTTTGACTACGAGCAGTACTTC.

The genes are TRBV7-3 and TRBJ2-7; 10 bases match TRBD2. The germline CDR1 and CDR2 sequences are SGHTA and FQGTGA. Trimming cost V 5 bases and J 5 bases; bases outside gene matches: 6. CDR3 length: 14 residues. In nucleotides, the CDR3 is TGTGCCAGCAGCATAGCGGGAGGTTTCGACGAGCAGTACTTC. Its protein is CASSIAGGFDEQYF.

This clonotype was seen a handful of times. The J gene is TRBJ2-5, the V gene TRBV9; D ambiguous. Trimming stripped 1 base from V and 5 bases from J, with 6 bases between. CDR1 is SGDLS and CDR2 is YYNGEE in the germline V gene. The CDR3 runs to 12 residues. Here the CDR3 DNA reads TGTGCCAGCAGCGTATTGGGGGAGACCCAGTACTTC. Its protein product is CASSVLGETQYF.

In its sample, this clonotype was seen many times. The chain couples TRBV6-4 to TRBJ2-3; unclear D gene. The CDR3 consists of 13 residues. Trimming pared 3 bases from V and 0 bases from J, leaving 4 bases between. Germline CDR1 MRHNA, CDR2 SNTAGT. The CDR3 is CASSERSTDTQYF. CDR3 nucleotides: TGTGCCAGCAGTGAGCGGAGCACAGATACGCAGTATTTT.

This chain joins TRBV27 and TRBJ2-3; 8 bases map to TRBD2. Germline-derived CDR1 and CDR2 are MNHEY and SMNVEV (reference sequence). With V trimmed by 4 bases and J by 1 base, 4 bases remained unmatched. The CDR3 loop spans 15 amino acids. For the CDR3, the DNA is TGTGCCAGCAGTTACGTGACTAGCGGCACAGATACGCAGTATTTT. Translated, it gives CASSYVTSGTDTQYF.

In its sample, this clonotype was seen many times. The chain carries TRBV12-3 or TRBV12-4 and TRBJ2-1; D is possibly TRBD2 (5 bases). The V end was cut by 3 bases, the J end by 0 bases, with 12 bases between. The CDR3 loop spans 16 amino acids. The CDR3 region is CASSFLVGSSYNEQFF. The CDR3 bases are TGTGCCAGCAGTTTTCTGGTGGGGAGCTCCTACAATGAGCAGTTCTTC.

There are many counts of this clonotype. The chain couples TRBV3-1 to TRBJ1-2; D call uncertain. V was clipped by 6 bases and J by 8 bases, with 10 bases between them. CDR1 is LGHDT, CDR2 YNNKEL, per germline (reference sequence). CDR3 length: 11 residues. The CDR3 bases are TGTGCCAGCAGAGACCTCGCCGGCTACACCTTC. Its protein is CASRDLAGYTF. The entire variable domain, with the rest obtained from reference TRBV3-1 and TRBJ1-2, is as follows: DTAVSQTPKYLVTQMGNDKSIKCEQNLGHDTMYWYKQDSKKFLKIMFSYNNKELIINETVPNRFSPKSPDKAHLNLHINSLELGDSAVYFCASRDLAGYTFGSGTRLTVV.

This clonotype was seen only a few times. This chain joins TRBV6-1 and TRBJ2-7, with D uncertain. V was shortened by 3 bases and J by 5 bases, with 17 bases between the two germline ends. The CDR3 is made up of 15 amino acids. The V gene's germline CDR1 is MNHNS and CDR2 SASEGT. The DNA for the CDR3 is TGTGCCAGCAGTGATGGGTTAGGGCAGACCAACGAGCAGTACTTC. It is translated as CASSDGLGQTNEQYF.

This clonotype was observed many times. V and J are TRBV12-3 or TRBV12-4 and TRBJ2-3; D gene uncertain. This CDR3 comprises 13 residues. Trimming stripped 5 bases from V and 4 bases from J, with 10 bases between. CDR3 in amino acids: CASSPREADTQYF. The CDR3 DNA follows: TGTGCCAGCAGTCCCCGCGAGGCAGATACGCAGTATTTT.